This TCR beta chain is drawn from a study of blood T cell repertoires in COVID-19. V was pared by 5 bases and J by 8 bases, with 13 bases between. CDR3 length: 14 residues. CDR1 is MNHEY and CDR2 is SVGAGI in the germline V gene. Using immunoSEQ multiplex PCR, the repertoire was profiled, and TCRdb retains in-frame clones only, with some absent. The table records 300,000 to 400,000 clones, roughly 88% of them present only once. Sequencing was carried out using PBMCs or T cells enriched from blood (not recorded which). This chain connects TRBV6-5 to TRBJ1-6; D is perhaps TRBD1 (6 bases). The receptor was isolated from a woman aged 30 to 39 with acute COVID-19. The CDR3 reads CASSPAGADSPLHF. The DNA for the CDR3 is TGTGCCAGCAGTCCAGCAGGGGCCGATTCACCCCTCCACTTT.